These 5 T cell receptor beta chains originate from one sample sequenced in a study of response to subunit inactivated influenza vaccine. TCRdb re-called the RT-PCR reads with MiXCR, one entry per CDR3 protein. This table holds around 850,000 distinct CDR3 sequences, about 18% found once. The sequencing used PBMCs from blood, collected roughly 5 days after vaccination. The origin of the receptors is a man aged 45-65 years who received an inactivated influenza vaccine.

The sample holds a few counts of this clonotype. The chain is built from TRBV20-1 and TRBJ2-7, with D maybe TRBD2 (6 bases). Germline values: CDR1 DFQATT, CDR2 SNEGSKA (reference sequence). V was cut by 5 bases and J by 5 bases, with 16 bases left in between. This CDR3 is built from 13 residues. The CDR3 spells CSAGLGGHHEQYF. CDR3 bases: TGCAGTGCTGGATTGGGGGGTCACCACGAGCAGTACTTC.

This clonotype was counted many times. The rearrangement joins TRBV5-5 to TRBJ2-7, with D possibly being TRBD2 (6 bases). The length of the CDR3 is 15 residues. V was pared by 4 bases and J by 7 bases, with 21 bases between. Germline V gene data show CDR1 as SGHKS and CDR2 as YYEKEE (reference sequence). In nucleotides, the CDR3 is TGTGCCAGCAGCCCCCGGTCGGGCGGGAATGGTGAGCAGTACTTC. This sequence encodes CASSPRSGGNGEQYF.

This clonotype has only a few counts. The CDR3 DNA reads TGCGCCAGCAGCAATACAGGGGGAGCGAACACTGAAGCTTTCTTT. This translates into CASSNTGGANTEAFF. The chain joins TRBV5-1 to TRBJ1-1; the match to TRBD1 covers 8 bases. CDR3 size: 15 residues. V trimming: 4 bases; J trimming: 1 base; junction bases outside the gene matches: 6. From germline, CDR1 is SGHRS and CDR2 YFSETQ.

The rearrangement links TRBV5-1 to TRBJ2-1, with 9 bases fitting TRBD2. Trimming took 5 bases from V and 0 from J; bases not matched to a gene: 3. The CDR3 covers 15 residues. The germline gives CDR1 SGHRS, CDR2 YFSETQ. The CDR3 sequence is CASRFSGSSYNEQFF. The CDR3 coding sequence is TGCGCCAGCAGATTTAGCGGGAGCTCCTACAATGAGCAGTTCTTC.

The table lists this clonotype with a few counts. This chain links TRBV6-1 with TRBJ1-6; 10 bases are a match to TRBD1. Per the germline V gene, CDR1 is MNHNS and CDR2 is SASEGT. V shed 6 bases and J 4 bases; nucleotides not matched to a gene: 6. The length of the CDR3 is 16 residues. CDR3 sequence: CASRTTGGPYNSPLHF. CDR3 sequence (DNA): TGTGCCAGCAGGACGACAGGGGGCCCTTATAATTCACCCCTCCACTTT.